This TCR beta chain came from a study of T cells in localized non-small cell lung cancer. Regarding this clone: The antigen is unknown.

TCRdb's copy holds only in-frame clones and misses some; the assay was immunoSEQ multiplex PCR. The table lists roughly 35,000 clones, approximately 90% of them singletons. Germline values: CDR1 SNHLY, CDR2 FYNNEI. This CDR3 has 11 residues. The V and J ends lost 1 base and 4 bases respectively, with 1 base between them. Regarding the study as a whole: Sequence data derive from only one tumor region, so heterogeneity remains possible. Among the tissues sampled, uninvolved adjacent lung had the highest T cell clonality, above tumor. The appearance of a median roughly 53 of the top 100 tumor clones was seen in adjacent lung.

The chain is built from TRBV2 and TRBJ2-5, with D hard to call. This specimen consisted of peripheral blood mononuclear cells, obtained before any cancer treatment. The origin of this receptor is an older female donor with stage II lung adenocarcinoma. The CDR3 sequence: CASSEGETQYF. DNA for the CDR3: TGTGCCAGCAGTGAAGGAGAGACCCAGTACTTC.